This T cell receptor beta chain was captured by sequencing in a study of cytomegalovirus exposure and HLA in healthy donors. Method: immunoSEQ multiplex PCR; TCRdb's copy keeps in-frame clones and lacks some. The top ten hold 1.5% to 2.5% of the sample, which has hundreds of thousands of clones, around 86% seen once. As for this clone: Its specificity is not known.

Study-wide results and caveats: The study recorded over 150 TCR beta chains that were cytomegalovirus-associated.

The CDR3 consists of 13 residues. CDR1 is SEHNR, CDR2 FQNEAQ, per germline (reference sequence). V shed 1 base and J shed 4 bases, with 8 bases lying between them. The sequence was obtained from a woman aged 18-30 years in good health and CMV-seropositive. The chain is built from TRBV7-9 and TRBJ2-7; no reliable D call. Sequenced sample: PBMCs. Here the CDR3 DNA reads TGTGCCAGCAGCTTAGACAGACCTTACGAGCAGTACTTC. This gives the protein CASSLDRPYEQYF. The full variable domain, completed using reference TRBV7-9 and TRBJ2-7, is DTGVSQNPRHKITKRGQNVTFRCDPISEHNRLYWYRQTLGQGPEFLTYFQNEAQLEKSRLLSDRFSAERPKGSFSTLEIQRTEQGDSAMYLCASSLDRPYEQYFGPGTRLTVT.